The 4 T cell receptor beta chains given below trace back to one sample, sequenced in a study of T cells expressing NK-cell markers. TCRdb reprocessed the 5' RACE reads and reports one entry per CDR3 protein, with no DNA. This sample's table has some 150,000 distinct CDR3 sequences. The sample was blood T cells: a sorted CD56 or NKG2C T cell subset, CD4+ or CD8+ T cells, or bulk PBMC T cells (not recorded which). These receptors were collected from a woman aged 45 to 65 in good health.

The rearrangement links TRBV27 to TRBJ1-1. The CDR3 spans 15 residues. Germline V CDR1 and CDR2: MNHEY, SMNVEV (reference sequence). The CDR3 sequence is CASKTRQPVNTEAFF.

The chain uses TRBV9 and TRBJ2-7; the TCRdb call, TRBD2, lacks DNA for checking. Germline CDR1 reads SGDLS; CDR2 reads YYNGEE. There are 17 residues in the CDR3. This CDR3 reads CASSVGGGTSGLREQYF.

This sequence joins TRBV24-1 and TRBJ2-5; the D call of TRBD1 rests on TCRdb alone, since no DNA is present to check it. This CDR3 has 16 amino acids. The germline V gene has CDR1 KGHDR and CDR2 SFDVKD. The CDR3 protein is CATSDFGGGLQETQYF.

The J gene is TRBJ2-2, the V gene TRBV5-1; no DNA is available, so the TRBD2 call from TCRdb remains unchecked. Germline V gene data show CDR1 as SGHRS and CDR2 as YFSETQ. This CDR3 comprises 17 residues. The CDR3: CASSFGLAGPNTGELFF.